The rows below give T cell receptor beta chains drawn from one sample of a study of T cell responses to AZD1222 COVID-19 vaccine. Clones were sequenced by immunoSEQ multiplex PCR, and TCRdb holds only the in-frame ones, with some missing. This table holds around 150,000 clones, roughly 90% found once. The sample consisted of peripheral blood, taken 28 days after the second AZD1222 dose. The receptors were sampled from an adult who received the AZD1222 COVID-19 vaccine. Each CDR3 is given with its conserved first and last residue. D genes are given only for firm matches. Clone size, where shown, is once, few, many, or a class for clones that have expanded.

v_call: TRBV19
cdr3_length: 15
d_call: -
j_call: TRBJ2-3
clone_size: -
cdr3_nt: TGTGCCAGTAGTACCCTCCGAGCCGGCACAGATACGCAGTATTTT
cdr3_aa: CASSTLRAGTDTQYF

v_call: TRBV5-4
cdr3_length: 14
d_call: TRBD1
j_call: TRBJ1-6
clone_size: -
cdr3_nt: TGTGCCAGCAGCTCAGGACAGGCTTGGTCACCCCTCCACTTT
cdr3_aa: CASSSGQAWSPLHF

v_call: TRBV5-8
cdr3_length: 19
d_call: -
j_call: TRBJ1-3
clone_size: -
cdr3_nt: TGTGCCAGCAGCTTGGAGCCCGGGGGGACTTTGTTCTCTGGAAACACCATATATTTT
cdr3_aa: CASSLEPGGTLFSGNTIYF

v_call: TRBV9
cdr3_length: 17
d_call: TRBD1
j_call: TRBJ1-2
clone_size: -
cdr3_nt: TGTGCCAGCAGCCCCCAGTCGGGACAGGGGACCATCGGCGGCTACACCTTC
cdr3_aa: CASSPQSGQGTIGGYTF

v_call: TRBV19
cdr3_length: 14
d_call: TRBD2
j_call: TRBJ2-3
clone_size: -
cdr3_nt: TGTGCCTCAAAGGTGACTAGCGGGGCAGATACGCAGTATTTT
cdr3_aa: CASKVTSGADTQYF

v_call: TRBV27
cdr3_length: 16
d_call: -
j_call: TRBJ1-1
clone_size: -
cdr3_nt: TGTGCCAGCAGTTTCTATAAAGGGGGAGGGAACACTGAAGCTTTCTTT
cdr3_aa: CASSFYKGGGNTEAFF

v_call: TRBV27
cdr3_length: 14
d_call: TRBD1
j_call: TRBJ1-1
clone_size: -
cdr3_nt: TGTGCCAGCAGTTTTGAGGGGGCGAGAACTGAAGCTTTCTTT
cdr3_aa: CASSFEGARTEAFF

v_call: TRBV6-5
cdr3_length: 15
d_call: TRBD2
j_call: TRBJ2-1
clone_size: few
cdr3_nt: TGTGCCAGCAGAAGGAGTAGCGGGAACCACAATGAGCAGTTCTTC
cdr3_aa: CASRRSSGNHNEQFF

v_call: TRBV29-1
cdr3_length: 14
d_call: -
j_call: TRBJ2-1
clone_size: -
cdr3_nt: TGCAGCGTTGAAGCAGCTAGCTCCTACAATGAGCAGTTCTTC
cdr3_aa: CSVEAASSYNEQFF

v_call: TRBV18
cdr3_length: 16
d_call: -
j_call: TRBJ1-3
clone_size: once
cdr3_nt: TGTGCCAGCTCACCAACGGGGGGAGACTCTGGAAACACCATATATTTT
cdr3_aa: CASSPTGGDSGNTIYF

v_call: TRBV5-1
cdr3_length: 16
d_call: TRBD1
j_call: TRBJ2-5
clone_size: -
cdr3_nt: TGCGCCAGCAGCTTGGGCCCCGGGACAGGGGGGGAGACCCAGTACTTC
cdr3_aa: CASSLGPGTGGETQYF

v_call: TRBV5-6
cdr3_length: 16
d_call: TRBD2
j_call: TRBJ2-7
clone_size: -
cdr3_nt: TGTGCCAGCAGCTTTCTAGCGGGAGGAGTAAACTACGAGCAGTACTTC
cdr3_aa: CASSFLAGGVNYEQYF

v_call: TRBV29-1
cdr3_length: 15
d_call: TRBD1
j_call: TRBJ1-2
clone_size: -
cdr3_nt: TGCAGCGTTGTGTTGGGGACAGGGGGCATTTATGGCTACACCTTC
cdr3_aa: CSVVLGTGGIYGYTF

v_call: TRBV7-2
cdr3_length: 16
d_call: -
j_call: TRBJ2-1
clone_size: -
cdr3_nt: TGTGCCAGCAGCTTAAGGGGGTGGAGCTCCTACAATGAGCAGTTCTTC
cdr3_aa: CASSLRGWSSYNEQFF

v_call: TRBV6-5
cdr3_length: 14
d_call: TRBD2
j_call: TRBJ2-1
clone_size: -
cdr3_nt: TGTGCCAGCGTTACGGGAGGCTCGTACAATGAGCAGTTCTTC
cdr3_aa: CASVTGGSYNEQFF

v_call: TRBV13
cdr3_length: 14
d_call: TRBD1
j_call: TRBJ1-1
clone_size: -
cdr3_nt: TGTGCCAGCAGCACCGGGACAGGGGGGGGTGAAGCTTTCTTT
cdr3_aa: CASSTGTGGGEAFF

v_call: TRBV7-3
cdr3_length: 13
d_call: TRBD2
j_call: TRBJ2-1
clone_size: -
cdr3_nt: TGTGCCAGCAGCCCAGGACTAGCTTCCGAGCAGTTCTTC
cdr3_aa: CASSPGLASEQFF

v_call: TRBV28
cdr3_length: 12
d_call: -
j_call: TRBJ1-2
clone_size: -
cdr3_nt: TGTGCCAGCACCTGGGGGACCTATGGCTACACCTTC
cdr3_aa: CASTWGTYGYTF

v_call: TRBV5-1
cdr3_length: 15
d_call: TRBD2
j_call: TRBJ2-1
clone_size: once
cdr3_nt: TGCGCCAGCAGCCAACTAGCGGACTCCTACAATGAGCAGTTCTTC
cdr3_aa: CASSQLADSYNEQFF

v_call: TRBV5-6
cdr3_length: 18
d_call: TRBD1
j_call: TRBJ1-3
clone_size: -
cdr3_nt: TGTGCCAGCAGCTTGGGGACAGGGGGAAGTACGTGGGGAAACACCATATATTTT
cdr3_aa: CASSLGTGGSTWGNTIYF

v_call: TRBV11-2
cdr3_length: 16
d_call: TRBD2
j_call: TRBJ2-1
clone_size: -
cdr3_nt: TGTGCCAGCAGCTTAGTTCGGGCGGGGGCCTACAATGAGCAGTTCTTC
cdr3_aa: CASSLVRAGAYNEQFF

v_call: TRBV25-1
cdr3_length: 14
d_call: -
j_call: TRBJ2-7
clone_size: -
cdr3_nt: TGTGCCAGCAGCGCTCCAGGGCTCCCCTACGAGCAGTACTTC
cdr3_aa: CASSAPGLPYEQYF

v_call: TRBV4-1
cdr3_length: 15
d_call: -
j_call: TRBJ1-1
clone_size: -
cdr3_nt: TGCGCCAGCAGCCAAGATTGGGAAGGGGACACTGAAGCTTTCTTT
cdr3_aa: CASSQDWEGDTEAFF

v_call: TRBV5-8
cdr3_length: 13
d_call: -
j_call: TRBJ2-5
clone_size: -
cdr3_nt: TGTGCCAGCAGCTTCCTGAGGCAGGAGACCCAGTACTTC
cdr3_aa: CASSFLRQETQYF

v_call: TRBV27
cdr3_length: 15
d_call: TRBD2
j_call: TRBJ2-1
clone_size: -
cdr3_nt: TGTGCCAGCAGCCGCGGGGGGGGCCCTTACAATGAGCAGTTCTTC
cdr3_aa: CASSRGGGPYNEQFF

v_call: TRBV29-1
cdr3_length: 12
d_call: -
j_call: TRBJ1-3
clone_size: once
cdr3_nt: TGCAGCGTTGTACAGGGAAGGGACACCATATATTTT
cdr3_aa: CSVVQGRDTIYF